This T cell receptor (beta chain) was captured by sequencing in a study of cytomegalovirus exposure and HLA in healthy donors. Study summary: Genotyping showed around four fifths of approximately 430 donors falling in the Caucasian-associated ancestry cluster. The study's findings and limits: The study recorded 160 or so TCR beta chains that were cytomegalovirus-associated. Apparent HLA restriction characterized most CMV-associated TCR beta chains in a later analysis. A later analysis showed TCR association rates differing by HLA locus, peaking at DRB1 and lowest at HLA-C.

PCR used 60 Vbeta primers and 13 Jbeta primers. TCRdb's table, derived via immunoSEQ multiplex PCR, lists solely in-frame clones and lacks some. The sample has about 150,000 clones; 60% to 85% are singletons. Points on this clone: Its antigen is unknown.

Trimming left V 2 bases short and J 4 bases short, with 11 bases between. This CDR3 region has 14 residues. In germline, CDR1 is KGHSH, CDR2 LQKENI. This TCR derives from a man aged 35 to 55 in good health and CMV-seropositive. The chain links TRBV18 to TRBJ2-5, with no clear D. Specimen: PBMCs. CDR3 sequence (DNA): TGTGCCAGCTCACCAGGTACTCATAGAGAGACCCAGTACTTC. Amino acids: CASSPGTHRETQYF.